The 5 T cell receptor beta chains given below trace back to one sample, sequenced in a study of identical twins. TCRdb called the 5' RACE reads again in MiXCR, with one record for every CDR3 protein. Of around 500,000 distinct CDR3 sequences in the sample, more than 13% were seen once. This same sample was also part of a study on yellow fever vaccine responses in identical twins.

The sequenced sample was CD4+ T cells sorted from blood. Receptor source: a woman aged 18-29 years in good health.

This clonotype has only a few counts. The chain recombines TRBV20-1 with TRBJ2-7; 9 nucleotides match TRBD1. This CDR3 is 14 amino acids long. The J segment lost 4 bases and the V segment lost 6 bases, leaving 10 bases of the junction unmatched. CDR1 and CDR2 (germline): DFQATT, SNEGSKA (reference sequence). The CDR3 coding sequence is TGCAGTGCCAAACCGCGGGACAGGGTGTACGAGCAGTACTTC. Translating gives CSAKPRDRVYEQYF.

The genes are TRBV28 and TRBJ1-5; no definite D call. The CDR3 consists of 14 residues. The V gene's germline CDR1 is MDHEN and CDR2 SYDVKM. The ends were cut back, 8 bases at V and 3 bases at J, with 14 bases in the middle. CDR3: CASEFRVPNQPQHF. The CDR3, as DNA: TGTGCCAGCGAATTTCGGGTCCCCAATCAGCCCCAGCATTTT.

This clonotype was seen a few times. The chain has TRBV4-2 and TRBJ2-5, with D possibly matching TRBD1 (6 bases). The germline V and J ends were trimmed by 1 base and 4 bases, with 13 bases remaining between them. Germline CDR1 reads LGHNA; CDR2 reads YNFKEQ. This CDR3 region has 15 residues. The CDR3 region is CASSQGQGNGETQYF. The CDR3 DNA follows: TGTGCCAGCAGCCAAGGGCAGGGGAATGGAGAGACCCAGTACTTC.

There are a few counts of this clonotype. CDR3 sequence: CASSRDYGNTEAFF. CDR3 DNA sequence: TGTGCCAGCAGTCGGGACTACGGGAACACTGAAGCTTTCTTT. This sequence joins TRBV28 and TRBJ1-1; D might be TRBD1 (5 bases). V was trimmed by 5 bases and J by 1 base, leaving 11 bases between them. This CDR3 comprises 14 residues. Germline V gene data show CDR1 as MDHEN and CDR2 as SYDVKM.

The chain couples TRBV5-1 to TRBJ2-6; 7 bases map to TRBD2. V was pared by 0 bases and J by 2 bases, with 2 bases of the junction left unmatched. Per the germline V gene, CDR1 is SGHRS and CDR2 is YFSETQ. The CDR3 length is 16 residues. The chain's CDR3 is CASSLGSGTGANVLTF. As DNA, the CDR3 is TGCGCCAGCAGCTTGGGAAGCGGGACTGGGGCCAACGTCCTGACTTTC.